This TCR beta chain was sequenced in a study of T-cell memory formation after mild COVID-19. Turning to the study itself: TCR clusters were largely donor specific. The study's findings and limits: There was a balanced CD4/CD8 profile in clones contracting day 15 to 85, and later expanders leaned CD4+. The appearance of some responding clones in pre-infection memory suggested that cross-reactive memory joined.

Note on this clonotype: What it binds is unknown.

The CDR3 sequence is 17 residues long. J lost 6 bases, V lost 5 bases, and 19 bases had no gene match. Per the germline V gene, CDR1 is DFQATT and CDR2 is SNEGSKA (reference sequence). Libraries for TCRalpha and TCRbeta carried sample barcodes and unique molecular identifiers via 5'RACE. TCRdb itself ran the 5' RACE reads through MiXCR, one entry per CDR3 protein. The sample includes approximately 500,000 distinct CDR3 sequences, approximately 23% of them seen just once. The sequence derives from an adult woman who had mild COVID-19 (a few samples of this study predate the infection). Cell type and time point are not known. The V call is TRBV20-1, the J call TRBJ1-1; 9 bases fit TRBD1. The sequencing sample was made of PBMCs or a T cell subset sorted from them (not recorded which). The CDR3 DNA reads as TGCAGTGCTCCGACCTTGGGACAGGGATCGGTTAGTTCTGAAGCTTTCTTT. Residues: CSAPTLGQGSVSSEAFF.